This TCR beta chain is drawn from a study of blood T cells in healthy people across ages. This CDR3 is built from 18 residues. Per germline, CDR1 SGHDN and CDR2 FVKESK. V was trimmed by 2 bases and J by 6 bases, leaving 23 bases between them. The use of a sample-barcoded 5' primer and a J-beta primer mix characterized a second PCR of roughly 6 to 11 cycles. TCRdb processed the 5' RACE reads anew with MiXCR; each CDR3 protein has one entry. This repertoire shows about 1,800,000 distinct CDR3 sequences, approximately 30% found once; its top ten account for 7.7%. Every donor provided roughly 10 milliliters of peripheral blood.

The chain is built from TRBV14 and TRBJ2-1, with D possibly matching TRBD1 (5 bases). Sequenced input: blood. The sequence came from a woman in her 30s in good health. CDR3 residues: CASSQSPGRANFSNEQFF. CDR3 bases: TGTGCCAGCAGCCAATCCCCGGGCAGGGCAAATTTTAGCAATGAGCAGTTCTTC. The entire variable domain, with the rest obtained from reference TRBV14 and TRBJ2-1, is as follows: EAGVTQFPSHSVIEKGQTVTLRCDPISGHDNLYWYRRVMGKEIKFLLHFVKESKQDESGMPNNRFLAERTGGTYSTLKVQPAELEDSGVYFCASSQSPGRANFSNEQFFGPGTRLTVL.